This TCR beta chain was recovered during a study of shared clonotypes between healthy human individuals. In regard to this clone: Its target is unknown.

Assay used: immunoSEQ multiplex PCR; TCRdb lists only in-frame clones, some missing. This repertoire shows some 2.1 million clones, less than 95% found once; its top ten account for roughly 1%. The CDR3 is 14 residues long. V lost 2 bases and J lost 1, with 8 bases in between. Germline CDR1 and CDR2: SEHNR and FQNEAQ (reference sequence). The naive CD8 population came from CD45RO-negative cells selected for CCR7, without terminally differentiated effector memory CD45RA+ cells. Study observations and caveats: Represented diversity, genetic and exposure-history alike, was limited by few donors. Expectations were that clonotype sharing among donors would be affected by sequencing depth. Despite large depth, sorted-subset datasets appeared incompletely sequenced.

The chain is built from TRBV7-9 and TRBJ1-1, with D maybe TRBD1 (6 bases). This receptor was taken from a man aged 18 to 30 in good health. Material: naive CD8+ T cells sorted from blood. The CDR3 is CASSLRGANTEAFF. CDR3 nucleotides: TGTGCCAGCAGCTTAAGGGGGGCGAACACTGAAGCTTTCTTT.